The next 7 T cell receptor beta chains were all read from a single sample in a study of T cells in Graves' hyperthyroidism and ophthalmopathy. TCR beta CDR3 regions were amplified from RNA. Carried out on the TCR CDR3, a first-round RT-PCR used the HTBI primer set. TCRdb redid the calling of the multiplex PCR reads with MiXCR, one entry per CDR3 protein. Among roughly 600,000 distinct CDR3 sequences listed, roughly 15% were seen once. Sequencing was done on a sample of blood. The receptors were sampled from a woman between 45 and 65 years old with Graves' ophthalmopathy.

This clonotype was counted at least ten times. J is TRBJ1-4 and V is TRBV12-3 or TRBV12-4; 11 bases map to TRBD1. V trimming: 7 bases; J trimming: 8 bases; junction bases outside the gene matches: 6. There are 14 residues in the CDR3. CDR3: CASTLDRGREKLFF. CDR3 nucleotides: TGTGCCAGCACCTTGGACAGGGGGCGCGAAAAACTGTTTTTT.

This clonotype was recorded a few times. This chain links TRBV19 with TRBJ2-3; 14 bases are shared with TRBD2. The V segment lost 2 bases and the J segment 6 bases; nucleotides outside the gene matches: 7. The germline CDR1 and CDR2 sequences are LNHDA and SQIVND (reference sequence). The CDR3 totals 17 residues. The CDR3 bases are TGTGCCAGTAGTATAATCCGGACTAGCGGGAGGTATGATACGCAGTATTTT. Its protein product is CASSIIRTSGRYDTQYF.

In this sample, this clonotype turned up a few times. The rearrangement joins TRBV19 to TRBJ2-7, with a weak D call TRBD2 (6 bases). Trimming shortened V by 4 bases and J by 5 bases, and 9 bases separated the two germline ends. The CDR3 contains 12 residues. Germline lookup yields CDR1 LNHDA and CDR2 SQIVND (reference sequence). The CDR3 nucleotides read TGTGCCAGTAGTAGCCGGGGGAACGAGCAGTACTTC. Its protein is CASSSRGNEQYF. The whole variable domain, filled in from reference TRBV19 and TRBJ2-7, reads DGGITQSPKYLFRKEGQNVTLSCEQNLNHDAMYWYRQDPGQGLRLIYYSQIVNDFQKGDIAEGYSVSREKKESFPLTVTSAQKNPTAFYLCASSSRGNEQYFGPGTRLTVT.

This clonotype was detected a few times. The chain recombines TRBV19 with TRBJ2-3, with 14 bases aligning to TRBD2. The V gene's germline CDR1 is LNHDA and CDR2 SQIVND (reference sequence). The CDR3 length is 16 residues. After removal of 5 bases from V and 4 bases from J, the junction contained 5 bases not matched to a gene. The CDR3 loop is CASSSRLAGGPDTQYF. The CDR3 DNA reads TGTGCCAGTAGTTCCAGACTAGCGGGAGGGCCAGATACGCAGTATTTT.

At least ten counts were recorded for this clonotype. The chain links TRBV20-1 to TRBJ1-1, with D hard to call. The CDR3 length is 11 residues. The germline V gene encodes CDR1 DFQATT and CDR2 SNEGSKA (reference sequence). V was pared by 4 bases and J by 10 bases, with 13 bases between. CDR3 amino acids: CSAIDRVAAFF. CDR3 bases: TGCAGTGCTATTGATAGGGTGGCAGCTTTCTTT.

A note on this clonotype: A read error may explain this, as a much larger clone is one base away. This chain uses TRBV12-3 or TRBV12-4 with TRBJ1-5; D not certain. Trimming stripped 3 bases from V and 7 bases from J, with 7 bases between. The length of the CDR3 is 12 residues. In nucleotides, the CDR3 is TGTGCCAGCAGTTTTACAGCACAGCCCCAGCATTTT. Its translation: CASSFTAQPQHF.

There are many counts of this clonotype. DNA for the CDR3: TGTGCCAGCAGTTCCCGAACAGGGACCGGGGAGCTGTTTTTT. Protein: CASSSRTGTGELFF. The chain has TRBV2 and TRBJ2-2, with D possibly matching TRBD1 (6 bases). The CDR3 sequence is 14 residues long. V was cut by 5 bases and J by 5 bases, with 12 bases left in between. Germline CDR1 reads SNHLY; CDR2 reads FYNNEI.